The T cell receptor beta chain described here comes from a study of shared clonotypes between healthy human individuals. Study-level information: Serving as donors were a couple of women and three men, whose ages spanned 18 to 49.

This clone has only one observation. Assay used: immunoSEQ multiplex PCR; TCRdb lists only in-frame clones, some missing. The data contain millions of clones, 90% to 95% of them singletons. The TCR comes from a man younger than 35 in good health. Some clones in this sample may be carry-over from other donors' samples. The sequenced sample consisted of naive CD4+ T cells from PBMCs. The sample's subset: CD45RA+ positively selected.

CDR3 amino acids: CASSRQGAHSGNTIYF. CDR3 DNA sequence: TGTGCCAGCAGTAGACAGGGGGCCCACTCTGGAAACACCATATATTTT. This sequence joins TRBV6-6 and TRBJ1-3; the match to TRBD1 covers 10 bases. Germline lookup yields CDR1 MNHNY and CDR2 SVGAGI (reference sequence). V shed 5 bases and J 0 bases; nucleotides not matched to a gene: 4. This CDR3 is 16 amino acids long.